Sequencing of this T cell receptor (beta chain) was carried out in a study of cytomegalovirus exposure and HLA in healthy donors (TCRdb year 2017). Concerning the study at large: According to an earlier analysis of several hundred of the donors, about 179 million T cells yielded 117 million unique TCR beta sequences and more than 250 Gb of sequence data. HLA typing included class I and class II loci at four-digit resolution. Genome-wide SNP genotypes for about three fifths of the roughly 700 donors were used in a later genetic analysis, which treated that subset as a discovery cohort. All discovery cohort repertoires had been generated using a single sequencing platform. To study patterns of TCR occurrence, a later analysis re-analyzed previously published TCR beta repertoires from 700 or so donors and added high-resolution HLA genotyping. The study combined high-throughput TCR immunosequencing, statistical association of individual TCRs with disease status, and machine learning to predict cytomegalovirus infection status. The study aimed to test whether signatures of past pathogen exposure could be identified by cataloging public T cell receptors. Typing coverage differed by locus: A, B, C, DRB1 and DQB1 were typed in roughly 629-640 donors, DQA1 in 522, DPA1 in 600 to 610, and DPB1 in approximately 450. In an earlier analysis of 550 to 700 of the donors, high-throughput TCR beta sequencing was used to judge whether each TCR beta V gene segment behaved as functional or pseudogenic. The T cell repertoires of 666 subjects were profiled by immunosequencing and related to cytomegalovirus serostatus. A separate validation cohort of 100 to 150 different subjects was used in addition to the approximately 700-subject first cohort. Of the 300 to 450 genotyped donors, around 81% fell in the genetic ancestry cluster associated with self-reported Caucasian donors. Donor age, sex, ethnicity and CMV serostatus were compiled together with the repertoire data. The later analysis used no new phenotypic data to find candidate immune exposures, relying instead on TCR beta sequences and their occurrence across donors. An early release that covered 500 to 800 HLA-typed donors contained approximately 290 gigabases of sequencing data and tens of millions of unique TCR sequences. Across approximately 400 genotyped donors of the cohort, an average of about 240,000 unique TCR beta nucleotide sequences per donor were sequenced, and around 19% of those sequences were non-productive. About five DR-DQ haplotypes were handled as single units for association and clustering because linkage in the cohort was strong.

The cohort was made up of 666 healthy bone marrow donors. All cohort members were sampled while nominally healthy, although unrecorded immune exposures were likely present. The donor tested CMV seropositive, placing the donor among the 290 or so seropositive members of the cohort. Every donor gave a peripheral blood sample, and the peripheral blood mononuclear cells from that sample were used for TCR beta sequencing. The Qiagen DNeasy Blood Extraction Kit was used to extract genomic DNA from the blood cell samples. Preparation of the library involved the immunoSEQ multiplex PCR assay. A mixture of 60 forward primers for TCR Vbeta segments and 13 reverse primers for TCR Jbeta segments was used in the multiplex PCR. The CDR3 region of rearranged TCR beta genes was amplified from genomic DNA by a multiplex PCR assay. The Illumina HiSeq System was used to sequence the amplified TCR beta libraries as 87-base-pair reads. The paper's data handling went like this. In a later analysis, tens of millions of unique TCR beta chains were counted across the approximately 640 repertoires, and about 9.9 million of these chains were shared by at least two donors. A nearest-neighbor algorithm error-corrected the raw reads and collapsed the reads into unique sequences, merging closely related sequences to remove PCR and sequencing errors. To assign V, D and J gene segments, CDR3 sequences were aligned to IMGT reference sequences. For a sequence to be retained, a match of at least six nucleotides was required to both a V gene segment and a J gene segment. A rearrangement was called productive if the CDR3 had no stop codons and remained in frame with V and J, and every other rearrangement was called non-productive. CDR3 was defined by IMGT convention, running from the second conserved V-encoded cysteine to the conserved J-encoded phenylalanine. In an earlier analysis of approximately 500 of the donors, sequences lacking an unambiguous match to a single V gene segment were excluded. An earlier analysis of 587 of the donors called V segments functional above 56.7% productive rearrangements and segregating when the between-donor standard deviation exceeded 5%. A statistical classification framework was built for diagnosing cytomegalovirus status from the catalog of TCR beta chain sequences. V and J gene assignment, in a later analysis, came from comparing TCR nucleotide sequences with IMGT/GENE-DB human TR gene sequences. A later analysis assigned CDR3 sequences and most-parsimonious VDJ recombination scenarios with the TCRdist pipeline. In a later analysis, each TCR beta chain was defined by its CDR3 amino acid sequence together with its V-gene family, and reads without a unique V-gene family were excluded. In a later analysis, 450 to 600 highly shared, low-generation-probability nucleotide sequences were removed to address suspected cross-contamination and a sequencing artifact. In a later analysis, a clonal expansion index for each public chain was calculated from normalized within-repertoire ranks of inferred template counts. A later analysis computed generation probabilities with a VDJ recombination model fitted to out-of-frame rearrangements, and checked the results against IGoR. A later analysis scored TCR-TCR, TCR-HLA and TCR-CMV co-occurrence with hypergeometric tests, applying a repertoire-size bias correction to TCR pairs. False discovery rates were estimated in a later analysis by permuting HLA or CMV assignments 20 times. In a later analysis, co-occurring TCRs were grouped using DBSCAN, with TCRdist sequence similarity added in when clustering inside HLA-allele-positive subsets. Co-occurrence clustering excluded repertoires with fewer than 30,000 or more than 120,000 public chains, plus five with anomalous nucleotide sharing. Drawn from immuneACCESS, this table holds only the in-frame rearrangements with V and J called that TCRdb kept. Clones are partly lost; checked studies trace under half to an unresolved V gene and leave the rest unexplained. The DNA was the basis for D and trimming; V, J and clone size are from that table. Here the sample has about 160,000 clones; around 80% occur a single time. The ten most abundant clones make up 1% of the sample.

On this clone: Its antigen target is currently unknown. Base qualities are missing; no much larger clone stands one base away.

Measured from the cysteine to the phenylalanine, the CDR3 is 14 residues long. Only the CDR3 DNA is retained, 42 bases long and in frame from the first base. The germline V gene yields SGHTA for CDR1 and FQGTGA for CDR2. Compared with germline, V lacks 1 base and J lacks 5 bases; bases without a gene match: 5. What the research found in general, with its limitations: In a later analysis, 15,000 to 20,000 TCR beta sequences were associated with specific HLA alleles at a false discovery rate of 0.05. Because the 87-base-pair reads could not distinguish some IMGT-functional V segments, including TRBV6-2 and TRBV6-3, those segments were excluded. Most CMV-associated TCR beta chains appeared to be HLA-restricted in a later analysis, and the HLA associations seemed to be driven largely by CMV exposure. Because counts were too low, seventeen rarely observed V segments, including chromosome 9 orphons, were excluded from the earlier analysis of 587 of the donors. Strong co-occurrence of HLA alleles, especially DR and DQ, made assigning TCR associations to individual alleles difficult. This cohort had only TCR beta chains sequenced, and the lack of alpha or paired-chain data limited which features could be detected. A few of the identified cytomegalovirus-associated TCR beta chains were confirmed in vitro to be specific for cytomegalovirus antigens. Cytomegalovirus status was reported to be diagnosed by the classifier with high specificity and sensitivity in both the original and validation cohorts. A later analysis found that TCR association rates varied across HLA loci, with DRB1 alleles showing the most associated TCRs and HLA-C alleles the fewest. A later analysis reported that several top co-occurrence clusters appeared linked to parvovirus B19, influenza, CMV and Epstein-Barr virus. Compared with the approximately 710-donor mean, donors in an Asian-associated ancestry cluster had fewer N-insertions in productive TCRs, according to a later genetic analysis. According to the authors, the approach could potentially be generalized to other disease states and immunological phenotypes. In a later genetic analysis, a missense DCLRE1C variant was associated with V-gene and J-gene trimming of TCR beta chains, and the association was replicated in an independent cohort. The only immune exposure information available for the cohort was CMV serostatus. Because HLA typing was missing for some donors at each locus, association tests included only the typed subset. A cluster of highly shared sequence variants was judged likely to be a technical artifact of the sequencing pipeline. A later analysis found that HLA-associated TCR beta chains were more clonally expanded and had lower generation probabilities than equally common non-associated chains. The study listed around 160 TCR beta chains as associated with cytomegalovirus. The presence/absence analyses assumed that sequencing depth was roughly uniform across donors, and that assumption may not be true. A further reported finding was that TCR beta sequences accurately predicted the HLA-A and HLA-B alleles for most subjects in the first cohort. While some public TCRs were present in many individuals, most TCR sequences turned up only very rarely across donors. Linkage disequilibrium might explain the correlated functional status among segregating V segments, but an unknown experimental factor could not be excluded. Broadly in line with IMGT annotations, most TCR beta V segments showed up in productive rearrangements about 90% or about 30% of the time in an earlier analysis of approximately 640 of the donors.

Sequences were obtained from PBMCs. The TCR was taken from a woman in her 50s in good health and CMV-seropositive. The chain couples TRBV7-3 to TRBJ2-7; 7 bases in the junction line up with TRBD1. CDR3 sequence: CASSLRDRDHEQYF. The bases are TGTGCCAGCAGCTTAAGAGACAGGGATCACGAGCAGTACTTC.